This T cell receptor beta chain was obtained from a study of blood T cell repertoires in COVID-19. Looked up from germline, CDR1 is GTSNPN and CDR2 is SVGIG (reference sequence). This CDR3 is 13 amino acids long. Trimming took 4 bases from V and 1 from J, leaving 10 bases between them. The protocol was immunoSEQ multiplex PCR, while the TCRdb copy is restricted to in-frame clones and leaves out a portion. The sample contains roughly 160,000 clones, 83% of which appear only once. Sequenced input: peripheral blood. This rearrangement joins TRBV30 to TRBJ1-1; D perhaps matches TRBD1 (5 bases). The source is a woman of 80 years or more with acute or convalescent COVID-19. This chain's CDR3 is CAWKPGPNTEAFF. The CDR3 bases are TGTGCCTGGAAGCCAGGGCCGAACACTGAAGCTTTCTTT.